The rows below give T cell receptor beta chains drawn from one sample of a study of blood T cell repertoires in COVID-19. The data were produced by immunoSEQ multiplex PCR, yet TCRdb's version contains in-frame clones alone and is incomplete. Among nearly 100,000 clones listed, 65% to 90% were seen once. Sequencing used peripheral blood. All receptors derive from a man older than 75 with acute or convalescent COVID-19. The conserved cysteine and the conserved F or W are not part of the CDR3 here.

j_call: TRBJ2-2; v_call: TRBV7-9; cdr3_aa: ASSLRDTGGELF
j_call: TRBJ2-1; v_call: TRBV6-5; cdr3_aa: ASKGQGYNEQF
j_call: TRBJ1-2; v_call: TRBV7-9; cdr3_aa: ASSLQGNGYT
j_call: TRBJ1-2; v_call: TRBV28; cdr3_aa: ASSRTGWGYGYT
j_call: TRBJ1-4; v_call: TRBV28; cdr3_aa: ASSLRREKLF
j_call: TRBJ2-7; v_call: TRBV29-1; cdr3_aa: SVGRTGTYEQY
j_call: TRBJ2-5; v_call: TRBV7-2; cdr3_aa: ASSSRPPVKETQY
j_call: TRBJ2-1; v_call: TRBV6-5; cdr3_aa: ASSTGGLAGDEQF
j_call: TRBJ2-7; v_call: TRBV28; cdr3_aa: ASSIPGQGKLSEQY
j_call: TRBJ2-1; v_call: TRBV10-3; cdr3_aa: AIIRLAGPAEQF
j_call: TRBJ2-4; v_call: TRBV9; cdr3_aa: ASSVGISGQNIQY
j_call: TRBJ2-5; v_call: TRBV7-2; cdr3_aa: ASSRWGTSEQETQY
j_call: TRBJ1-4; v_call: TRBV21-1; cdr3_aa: ASSKGETEWEKLF
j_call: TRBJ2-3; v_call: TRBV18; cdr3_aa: ASSSGTSATDTQY
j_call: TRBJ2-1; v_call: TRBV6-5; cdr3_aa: ASSAGLLNNEQF
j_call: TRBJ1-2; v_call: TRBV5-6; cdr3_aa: ASSLGRVRIYGYT
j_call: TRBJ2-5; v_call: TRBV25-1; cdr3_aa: ASSEPGRETQY
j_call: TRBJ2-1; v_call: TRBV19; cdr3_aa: ASSSRREDNEQF
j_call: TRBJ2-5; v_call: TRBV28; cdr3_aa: ASSNSGVKTQY
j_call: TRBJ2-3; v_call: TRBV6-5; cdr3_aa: ASTNSGRGTDTQY
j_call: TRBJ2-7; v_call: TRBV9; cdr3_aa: ASSSEQGVVEQY
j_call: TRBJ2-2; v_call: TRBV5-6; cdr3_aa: ASSTSGPNTGELF
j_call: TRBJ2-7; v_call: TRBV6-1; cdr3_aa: ASSEPGVIYEQY
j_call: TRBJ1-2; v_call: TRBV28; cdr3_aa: ASSSRNYGYT
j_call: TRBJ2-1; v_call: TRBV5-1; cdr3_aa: ASSVGGTSVYNEQF
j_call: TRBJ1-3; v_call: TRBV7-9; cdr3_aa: ASSLQGVGNTIY
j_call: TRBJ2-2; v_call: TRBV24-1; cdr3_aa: ATSDLGQGSPGELF
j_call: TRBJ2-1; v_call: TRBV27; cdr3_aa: ASSPGGSGRGEQF
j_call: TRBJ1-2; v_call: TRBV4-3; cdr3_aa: ASSQDRGKDGYT